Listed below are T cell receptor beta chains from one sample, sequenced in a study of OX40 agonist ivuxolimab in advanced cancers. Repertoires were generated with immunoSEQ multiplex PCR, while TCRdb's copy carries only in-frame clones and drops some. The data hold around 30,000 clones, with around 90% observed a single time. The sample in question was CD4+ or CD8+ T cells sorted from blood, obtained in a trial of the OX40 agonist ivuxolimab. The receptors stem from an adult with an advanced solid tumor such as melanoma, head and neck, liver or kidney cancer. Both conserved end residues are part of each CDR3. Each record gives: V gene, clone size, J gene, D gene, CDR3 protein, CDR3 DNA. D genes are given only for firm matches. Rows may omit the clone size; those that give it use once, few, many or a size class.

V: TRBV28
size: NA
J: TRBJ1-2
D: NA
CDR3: CASSLKQLGGADGYTF
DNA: TGTGCCAGCAGTTTAAAGCAACTTGGAGGAGCGGATGGCTACACCTTC

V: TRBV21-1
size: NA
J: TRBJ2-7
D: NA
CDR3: CASSLRAVASEQYF
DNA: TGTGCCAGCAGCCTACGAGCGGTAGCGTCCGAGCAGTACTTC

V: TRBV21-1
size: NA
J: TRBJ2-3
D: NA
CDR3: CASRRGSTDTQYF
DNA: TGTGCCAGCAGACGTGGGAGTACAGATACGCAGTATTTT

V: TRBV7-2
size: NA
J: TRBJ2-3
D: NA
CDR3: CASSSFPADTQYF
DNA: TGTGCCAGCAGCTCCTTCCCGGCAGATACGCAGTATTTT

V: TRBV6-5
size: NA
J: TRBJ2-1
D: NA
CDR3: CASRIATPGDEQFF
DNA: TGTGCCAGCAGGATAGCGACCCCGGGCGATGAGCAGTTCTTC

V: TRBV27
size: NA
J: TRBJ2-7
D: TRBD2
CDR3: CASSAGTSGGEQYF
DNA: TGTGCCAGCAGTGCCGGGACTAGCGGGGGCGAGCAGTACTTC

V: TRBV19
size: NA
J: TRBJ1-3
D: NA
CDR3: CASSIRMDTIYF
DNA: TGTGCCAGTAGTATAAGGATGGACACCATATATTTT

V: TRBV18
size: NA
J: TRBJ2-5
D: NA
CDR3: CASSPPADQETQYF
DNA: TGTGCCAGCTCACCACCCGCTGATCAAGAGACCCAGTACTTC

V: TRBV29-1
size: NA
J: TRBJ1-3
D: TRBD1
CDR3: CSVDRDSSGNTIYF
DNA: TGCAGCGTTGACAGGGACAGCTCTGGAAACACCATATATTTT

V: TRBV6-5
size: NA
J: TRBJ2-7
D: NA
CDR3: CASSYAGRTLTYEQYF
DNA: TGTGCCAGCAGTTACGCGGGCCGGACTCTAACCTACGAGCAGTACTTC

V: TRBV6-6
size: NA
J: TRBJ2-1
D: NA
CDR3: CASSYSDSYNEQFF
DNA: TGTGCCAGCAGTTACTCGGACTCCTACAATGAGCAGTTCTTC

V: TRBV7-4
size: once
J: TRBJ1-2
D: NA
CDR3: CASSLASGEPYGYTF
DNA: TGTGCCAGCAGCTTAGCTTCAGGGGAACCATATGGCTACACCTTC

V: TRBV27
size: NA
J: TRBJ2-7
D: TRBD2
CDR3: CASSPGLAGSSYEQYF
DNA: TGTGCCAGCAGTCCGGGACTAGCGGGGAGCTCCTACGAGCAGTACTTC

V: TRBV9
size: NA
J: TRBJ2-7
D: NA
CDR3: CASSVTQGHEQYF
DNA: TGTGCCAGCAGCGTTACCCAGGGGCACGAGCAGTACTTC

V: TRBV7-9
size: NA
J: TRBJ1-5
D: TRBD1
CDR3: CASSLRTGGGQPQHF
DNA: TGTGCCAGCAGCTTACGGACAGGGGGCGGACAGCCCCAGCATTTT